This T cell receptor (beta chain) was profiled in a study of T cell responses to AZD1222 COVID-19 vaccine. General study points: Across the whole spike, CD4 TCRs peaked at regions 160-218 and 743-854.

The CDR3 has 15 amino acids. The germline V gene encodes CDR1 MDHEN and CDR2 SYDVKM. The J segment lost 4 bases and the V segment lost 4 bases, leaving 4 bases of the junction unmatched. Comments on this clone: Its antigen is unidentified.

Sequenced by immunoSEQ multiplex PCR; TCRdb stores in-frame clones only, minus some. Here the sample spans 86,000 or so clones, about 92% being singletons. The sequence was collected from an adult in good health. The gene calls are TRBV28 and TRBJ2-2, with 9 bases lining up with TRBD2. The sequenced sample was peripheral blood, obtained on day 0 of AZD1222 vaccination. CDR3 loop: CASSSSGILTGELFF. In DNA, the CDR3 is TGTGCCAGCAGTTCTAGCGGGATCCTCACCGGGGAGCTGTTTTTT. The full variable domain, with the rest looked up from reference TRBV28 and TRBJ2-2, is DVKVTQSSRYLVKRTGEKVFLECVQDMDHENMFWYRQDPGLGLRLIYFSYDVKMKEKGDIPEGYSVSREKKERFSLILESASTNQTSMYLCASSSSGILTGELFFGEGSRLTVL.